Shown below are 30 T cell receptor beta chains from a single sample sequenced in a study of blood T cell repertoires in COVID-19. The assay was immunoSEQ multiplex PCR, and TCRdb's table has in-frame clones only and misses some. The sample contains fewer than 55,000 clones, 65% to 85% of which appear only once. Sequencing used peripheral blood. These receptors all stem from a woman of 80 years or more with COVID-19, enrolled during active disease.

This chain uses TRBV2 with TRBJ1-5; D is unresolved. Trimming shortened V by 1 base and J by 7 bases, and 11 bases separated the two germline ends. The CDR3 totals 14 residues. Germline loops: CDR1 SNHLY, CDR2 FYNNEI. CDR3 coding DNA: TGTGCCAGCAGTGAAGGATCAACGGGGCAGCCCCAGCATTTT. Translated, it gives CASSEGSTGQPQHF.

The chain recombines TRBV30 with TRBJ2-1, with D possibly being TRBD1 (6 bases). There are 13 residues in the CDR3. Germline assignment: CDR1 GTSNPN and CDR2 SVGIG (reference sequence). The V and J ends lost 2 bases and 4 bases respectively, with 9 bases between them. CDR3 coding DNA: TGTGCCTGGAGTCCGGGACATTACAATGAGCAGTTCTTC. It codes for CAWSPGHYNEQFF.

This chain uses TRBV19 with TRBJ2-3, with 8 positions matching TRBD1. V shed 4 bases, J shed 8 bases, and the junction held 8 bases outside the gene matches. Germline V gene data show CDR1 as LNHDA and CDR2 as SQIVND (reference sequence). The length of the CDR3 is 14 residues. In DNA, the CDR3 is TGTGCCAGTAGTAAATCGGACAGGGCGGGTACGCAGTATTTT. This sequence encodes CASSKSDRAGTQYF.

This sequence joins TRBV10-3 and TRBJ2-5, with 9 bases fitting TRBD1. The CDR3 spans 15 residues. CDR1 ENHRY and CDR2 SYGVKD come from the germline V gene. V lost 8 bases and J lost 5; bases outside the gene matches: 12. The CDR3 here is CAIWDPDRGGETQYF. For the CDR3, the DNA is TGTGCCATCTGGGACCCGGACAGGGGTGGTGAGACCCAGTACTTC.

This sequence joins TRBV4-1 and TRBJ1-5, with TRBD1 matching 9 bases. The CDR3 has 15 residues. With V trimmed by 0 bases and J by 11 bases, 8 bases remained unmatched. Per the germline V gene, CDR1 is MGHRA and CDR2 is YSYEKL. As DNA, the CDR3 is TGCGCCAGCAGCCAAGAAGGGACAGGGTTCCGGGCCCAGCATTTT. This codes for CASSQEGTGFRAQHF.

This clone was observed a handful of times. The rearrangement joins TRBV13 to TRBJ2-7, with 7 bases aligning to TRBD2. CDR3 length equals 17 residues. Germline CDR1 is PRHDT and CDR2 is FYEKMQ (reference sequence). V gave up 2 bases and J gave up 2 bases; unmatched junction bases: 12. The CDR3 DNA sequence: TGTGCCAGCAGCTTACGGCTTTTTGCGGGAGTCCCCTACGAGCAGTACTTC. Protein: CASSLRLFAGVPYEQYF.

This CDR3 is CASSQALSSYEQYF. The CDR3 nucleotides are TGTGCCAGCAGCCAAGCCTTGAGCTCCTACGAGCAGTACTTC. The chain couples TRBV3-1 (or the pseudogene TRBV3-2) to TRBJ2-7; D not certain. With 1 base removed from V and 0 bases from J, the gap between germline ends came to 7 bases. Germline V gene data show CDR1 as LGHDT and CDR2 as YNNKEL (reference sequence). This CDR3 region has 14 residues.

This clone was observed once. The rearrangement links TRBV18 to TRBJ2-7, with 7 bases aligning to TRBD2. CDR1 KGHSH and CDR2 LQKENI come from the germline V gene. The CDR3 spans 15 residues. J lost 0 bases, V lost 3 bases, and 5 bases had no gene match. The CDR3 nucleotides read TGTGCCAGCTCACCCCGACTAGCTAGCTCCTACGAGCAGTACTTC. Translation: CASSPRLASSYEQYF.

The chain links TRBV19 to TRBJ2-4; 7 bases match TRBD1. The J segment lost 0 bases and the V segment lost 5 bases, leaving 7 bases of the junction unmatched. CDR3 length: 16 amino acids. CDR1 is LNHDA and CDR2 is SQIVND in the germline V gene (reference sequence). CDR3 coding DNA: TGTGCCAGTAGTTCCGGGACAGCGATAGCCAAAAACATTCAGTACTTC. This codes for CASSSGTAIAKNIQYF.

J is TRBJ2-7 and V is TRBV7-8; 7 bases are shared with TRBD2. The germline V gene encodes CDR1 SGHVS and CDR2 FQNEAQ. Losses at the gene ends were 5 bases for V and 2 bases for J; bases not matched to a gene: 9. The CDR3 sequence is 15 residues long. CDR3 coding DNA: TGTGCCAGCAGCCGGCAAACGGGAGGCCCCTACGAGCAGTACTTC. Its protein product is CASSRQTGGPYEQYF. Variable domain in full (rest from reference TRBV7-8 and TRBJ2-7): GAGVSQSPRYKVAKRGQDVALRCDPISGHVSLFWYQQALGQGPEFLTYFQNEAQLDKSGLPSDRFFAERPEGSVSTLKIQRTQQEDSAVYLCASSRQTGGPYEQYFGPGTRLTVT.

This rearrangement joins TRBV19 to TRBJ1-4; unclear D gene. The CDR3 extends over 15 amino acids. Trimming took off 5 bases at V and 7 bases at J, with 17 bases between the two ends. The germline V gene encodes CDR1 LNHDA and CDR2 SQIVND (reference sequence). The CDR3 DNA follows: TGTGCCAGTAGTTCGGCGAGGGTTAGGGTTGAAAAACTGTTTTTT. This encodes CASSSARVRVEKLFF.

CDR3 DNA sequence: TGTGCCACCAGTGACCACATCACAGATACGCAGTATTTT. As protein: CATSDHITDTQYF. The chain carries TRBV24-1 and TRBJ2-3; no clear D gene. This CDR3 spans 13 amino acids. The V gene lost 4 bases and the J gene lost 2 bases, with 6 bases spanning the gap. Germline V gene data show CDR1 as KGHDR and CDR2 as SFDVKD.

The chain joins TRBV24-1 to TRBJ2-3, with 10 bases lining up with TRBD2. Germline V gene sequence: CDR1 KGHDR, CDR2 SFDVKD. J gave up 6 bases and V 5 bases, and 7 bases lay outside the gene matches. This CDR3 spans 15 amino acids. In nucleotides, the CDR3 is TGTGCCACCAGTGTGCTAGCGGGAGTCGGGGATACGCAGTATTTT. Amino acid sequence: CATSVLAGVGDTQYF.

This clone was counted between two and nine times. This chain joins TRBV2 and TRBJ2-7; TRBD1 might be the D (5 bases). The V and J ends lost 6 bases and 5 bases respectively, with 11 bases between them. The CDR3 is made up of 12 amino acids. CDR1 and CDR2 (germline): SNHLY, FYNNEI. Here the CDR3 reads CASRLQGDEQYF. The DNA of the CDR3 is TGTGCCAGCAGGCTTCAGGGTGACGAGCAGTACTTC.

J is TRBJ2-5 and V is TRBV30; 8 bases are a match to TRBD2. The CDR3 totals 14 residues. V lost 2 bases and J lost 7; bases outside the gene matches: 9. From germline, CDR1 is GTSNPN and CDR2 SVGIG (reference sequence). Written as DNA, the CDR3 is TGTGCCTGGAGTCCGACTAGCGCCTCCCGGACCCAGTACTTC. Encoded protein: CAWSPTSASRTQYF.

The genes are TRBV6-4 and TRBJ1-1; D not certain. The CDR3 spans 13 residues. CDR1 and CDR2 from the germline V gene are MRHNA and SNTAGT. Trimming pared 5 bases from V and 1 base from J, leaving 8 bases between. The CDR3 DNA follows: TGTGCCAGCAGTCAACAGAGGAACACTGAAGCTTTCTTT. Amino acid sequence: CASSQQRNTEAFF.

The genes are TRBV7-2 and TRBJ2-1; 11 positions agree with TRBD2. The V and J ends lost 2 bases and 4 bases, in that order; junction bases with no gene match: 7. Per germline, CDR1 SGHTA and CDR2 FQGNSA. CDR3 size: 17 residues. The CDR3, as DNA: TGTGCCAGCAGCTTACTCGTAGCGGGAGGGGGATACAATGAGCAGTTCTTC. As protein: CASSLLVAGGGYNEQFF.

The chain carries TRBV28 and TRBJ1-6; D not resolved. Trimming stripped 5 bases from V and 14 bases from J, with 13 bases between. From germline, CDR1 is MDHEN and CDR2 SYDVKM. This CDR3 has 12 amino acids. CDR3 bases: TGTGCCAGCAGTACGCCAGGATCGTCCCTCCACTTT. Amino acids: CASSTPGSSLHF.

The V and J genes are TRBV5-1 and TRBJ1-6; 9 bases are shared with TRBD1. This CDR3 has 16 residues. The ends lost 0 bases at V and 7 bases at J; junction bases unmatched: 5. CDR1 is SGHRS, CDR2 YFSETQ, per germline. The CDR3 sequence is CASSLGTGQGNSPLHF. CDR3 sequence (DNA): TGCGCCAGCAGCTTGGGTACGGGACAGGGCAATTCACCCCTCCACTTT.

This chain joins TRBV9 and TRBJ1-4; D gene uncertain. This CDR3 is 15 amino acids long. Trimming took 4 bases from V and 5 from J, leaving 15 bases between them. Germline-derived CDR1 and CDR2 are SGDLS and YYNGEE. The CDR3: CASSPRRSNNEKLFF. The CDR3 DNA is TGTGCCAGCAGCCCCCGACGGAGCAACAATGAAAAACTGTTTTTT.

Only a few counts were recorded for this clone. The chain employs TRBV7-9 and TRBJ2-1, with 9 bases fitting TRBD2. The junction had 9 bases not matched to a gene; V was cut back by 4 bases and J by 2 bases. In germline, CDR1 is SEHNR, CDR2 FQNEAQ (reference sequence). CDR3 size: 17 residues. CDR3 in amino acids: CASSSGVAGVAYNEQFF. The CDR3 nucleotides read TGTGCCAGCAGCTCCGGGGTAGCGGGAGTCGCCTACAATGAGCAGTTCTTC.

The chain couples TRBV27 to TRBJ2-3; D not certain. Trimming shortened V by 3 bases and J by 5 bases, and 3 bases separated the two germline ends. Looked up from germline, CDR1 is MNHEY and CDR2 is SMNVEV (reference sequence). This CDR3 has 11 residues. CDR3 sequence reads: CASSFIDTQYF. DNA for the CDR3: TGTGCCAGCAGTTTCATAGATACGCAGTATTTT.

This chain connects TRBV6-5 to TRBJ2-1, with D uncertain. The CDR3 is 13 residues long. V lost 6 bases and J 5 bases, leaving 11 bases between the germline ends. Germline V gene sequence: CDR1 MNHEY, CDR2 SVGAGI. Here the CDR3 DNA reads TGTGCCAGCAGGAGAGAAGAAGACAATGAGCAGTTCTTC. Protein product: CASRREEDNEQFF.

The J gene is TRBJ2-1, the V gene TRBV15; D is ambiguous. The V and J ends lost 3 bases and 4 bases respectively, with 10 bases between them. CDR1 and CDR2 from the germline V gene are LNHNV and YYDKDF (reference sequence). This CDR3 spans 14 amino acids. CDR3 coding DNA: TGTGCCACCAGCAGGGAGAAGGCGTACAATGAGCAGTTCTTC. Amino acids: CATSREKAYNEQFF.

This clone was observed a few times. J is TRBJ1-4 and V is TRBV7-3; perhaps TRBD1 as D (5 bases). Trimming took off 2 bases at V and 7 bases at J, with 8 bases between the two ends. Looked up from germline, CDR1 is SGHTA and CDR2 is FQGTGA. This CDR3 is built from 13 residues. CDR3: CASSLRQGEKLFF. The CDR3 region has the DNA TGTGCCAGCAGCTTACGCCAGGGTGAAAAACTGTTTTTT.

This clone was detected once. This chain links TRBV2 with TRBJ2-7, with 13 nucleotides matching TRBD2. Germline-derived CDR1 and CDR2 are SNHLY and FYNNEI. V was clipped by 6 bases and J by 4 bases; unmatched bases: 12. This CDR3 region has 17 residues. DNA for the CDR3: TGTGCCAGCAGCGTCACACTAGCGGGAGGGCCCACATACGAGCAGTACTTC. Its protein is CASSVTLAGGPTYEQYF.

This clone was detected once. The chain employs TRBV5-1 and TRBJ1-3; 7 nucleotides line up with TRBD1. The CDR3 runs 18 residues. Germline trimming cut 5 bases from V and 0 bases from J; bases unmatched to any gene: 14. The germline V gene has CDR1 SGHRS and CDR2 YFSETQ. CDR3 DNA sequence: TGCGCCAGCAGTCTTATAGGGGGCAACTACCCCTCTGGAAACACCATATATTTT. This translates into CASSLIGGNYPSGNTIYF.

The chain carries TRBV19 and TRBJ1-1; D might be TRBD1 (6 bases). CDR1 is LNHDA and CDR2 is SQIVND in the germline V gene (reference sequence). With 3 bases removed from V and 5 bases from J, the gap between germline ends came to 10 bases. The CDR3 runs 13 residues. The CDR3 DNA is TGTGCCAGTAGTATGGGGGGGCGGACTGAAGCTTTCTTT. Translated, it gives CASSMGGRTEAFF.

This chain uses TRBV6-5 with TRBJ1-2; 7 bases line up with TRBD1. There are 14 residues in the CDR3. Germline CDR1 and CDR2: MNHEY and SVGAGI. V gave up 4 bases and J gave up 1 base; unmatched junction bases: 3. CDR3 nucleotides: TGTGCCAGCAGTTTCGACAGGGTTAACTATGGCTACACCTTC. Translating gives CASSFDRVNYGYTF.

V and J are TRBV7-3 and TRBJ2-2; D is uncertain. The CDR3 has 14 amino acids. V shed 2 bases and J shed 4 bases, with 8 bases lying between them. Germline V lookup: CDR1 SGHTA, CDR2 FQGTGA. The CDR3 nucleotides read TGTGCCAGCAGCTTAGGTCCGAGCACCGGGGAGCTGTTTTTT. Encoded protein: CASSLGPSTGELFF.